These 18 T cell receptor beta chains share one sample of origin, sequenced in a study of human T cells and chemical hapten exposure. TCRdb reanalysed the RACE reads using MiXCR and keeps one entry per CDR3 protein. The table includes about 90,000 distinct CDR3 sequences, 8.5% detected once. Time point: pre-sensitization, week 0. Described treatment: therapeutic diphenylcyclopropenone sensitization with weekly scalp DPC. The sample here was whole blood, taken in connection with sensitization to the hapten diphenylcyclopropenone (DPC). The receptors originated from a man aged 40-49 years with alopecia areata. Some clones in this sample may be carry-over from other donors' samples.

This clonotype was observed many times. The chain couples TRBV6-2 or TRBV6-3 to TRBJ2-3; possibly TRBD2 for D (6 bases). V lost 4 bases, J lost 3 bases, and 11 bases lay in between. The CDR3 is 14 amino acids. The germline gives CDR1 MNHEY, CDR2 SVGEGT. The CDR3 reads CASSLGLMTDTQYF. The CDR3, as DNA: TGTGCCAGCAGTTTGGGACTTATGACAGATACGCAGTATTTT.

In this sample, this clonotype turned up many times. V gene TRBV18 combines with J gene TRBJ2-7, with D unclear. Trimming took 1 base from V and 2 from J, leaving 9 bases between them. CDR3 length: 14 amino acids. In germline, CDR1 is KGHSH, CDR2 LQKENI. This chain's CDR3 is CASSPLPGTYEQYF. The CDR3 region has the DNA TGTGCCAGCTCACCACTCCCAGGCACCTACGAGCAGTACTTC.

In this sample, this clonotype turned up a few times. V and J are TRBV27 and TRBJ2-6, with D possibly TRBD1 on 6 matching bases. Germline CDR1 MNHEY, CDR2 SMNVEV (reference sequence). The germline V and J ends were trimmed by 5 bases and 0 bases, with 14 bases remaining between them. The CDR3 is made up of 17 amino acids. CDR3 protein: CASSPYREYSGANVLTF. The CDR3 bases are TGTGCCAGCAGTCCCTACAGGGAATACTCTGGGGCCAACGTCCTGACTTTC.

This clonotype was counted a few times. This CDR3 reads CSAAQGGVIISPLHF. The CDR3 DNA sequence: TGCAGTGCTGCACAGGGGGGAGTGATAATTTCACCCCTCCACTTT. The chain has TRBV20-1 and TRBJ1-6, with 8 bases identical to TRBD1. Germline CDR1 reads DFQATT; CDR2 reads SNEGSKA (reference sequence). The V gene end was trimmed by 5 bases and the J gene end by 9 bases; junction bases not matched to a gene: 12. CDR3 length equals 15 residues.

The table lists this clonotype with many counts. The chain couples TRBV13 to TRBJ1-1; D remains unclear. In germline, CDR1 is PRHDT, CDR2 FYEKMQ (reference sequence). The CDR3 consists of 13 residues. V dropped 4 bases and J dropped 5 bases, with 11 bases sitting between them. This chain's CDR3 is CASSSALGTEAFF. CDR3 coding DNA: TGTGCCAGCAGCTCCGCTCTGGGGACTGAAGCTTTCTTT.

In this sample, this clonotype turned up a few times. This chain's CDR3 is CASTLQGSEQFF. CDR3 DNA: TGTGCCAGTACCCTTCAGGGGAGTGAGCAGTTCTTC. This rearrangement joins TRBV19 to TRBJ2-1; D possibly corresponds to TRBD1 (6 bases). V gave up 7 bases and J gave up 9 bases, with 13 bases separating them. The CDR3 is 12 amino acids. Germline V gene lookup returns CDR1 LNHDA and CDR2 SQIVND (reference sequence).

V is TRBV6-6 and J is TRBJ2-1; D gene uncertain. This CDR3 is built from 13 residues. Trimming cost V 6 bases and J 8 bases, with 14 bases left between them. The germline CDR1 and CDR2 sequences are MNHNY and SVGAGI (reference sequence). CDR3 amino acids: CASRGPPPDEQFF. The CDR3 DNA sequence: TGTGCCAGCAGGGGCCCCCCCCCTGATGAGCAGTTCTTC.

At least ten counts were recorded for this clonotype. The J gene is TRBJ1-3, the V gene TRBV9; no clear D. V was cut by 4 bases and J by 0 bases, with 11 bases left in between. CDR1 and CDR2 from the germline V gene are SGDLS and YYNGEE. The CDR3 totals 15 residues. CDR3 bases: TGTGCCAGCAGCAAAGACGGAGCCTCTGGAAACACCATATATTTT. Protein product: CASSKDGASGNTIYF.

This clonotype has just a few counts. The rearrangement uses TRBV28 and TRBJ1-6, with 8 bases that match TRBD1. Germline assignment: CDR1 MDHEN and CDR2 SYDVKM. The CDR3 is made up of 14 amino acids. The junction had 2 bases not matched to a gene; V was cut back by 3 bases and J by 7 bases. The CDR3 loop is CASSFYRGNSPLHF. CDR3 sequence (DNA): TGTGCCAGCAGTTTTTACAGGGGGAATTCACCCCTCCACTTT.

This clonotype was seen many times. CDR3 region: CASSYSSGSTEAFF. The CDR3 DNA follows: TGTGCCAGCAGTTACTCGTCGGGTAGTACTGAAGCTTTCTTT. This rearrangement joins TRBV6-5 to TRBJ1-1, with unresolved D. The CDR3 loop spans 14 amino acids. Germline values: CDR1 MNHEY, CDR2 SVGAGI. The germline V and J ends were trimmed by 0 bases and 5 bases, with 10 bases remaining between them.

This clonotype showed up many times. V is TRBV27 and J is TRBJ2-3; perhaps TRBD2 as D (6 bases). The CDR3 sequence is 18 residues long. CDR1 is MNHEY and CDR2 is SMNVEV in the germline V gene (reference sequence). V lost 1 base and J 4 bases, leaving 21 bases between the germline ends. In DNA, the CDR3 is TGTGCCAGCAGTTTATATGGGAGAGCGGGCCTGAGCGCAGATACGCAGTATTTT. Its translation is CASSLYGRAGLSADTQYF.

This clonotype was seen repeatedly, ten times or more. This chain joins TRBV6-6 and TRBJ1-2; TRBD1 aligns across 7 bases. Germline V gene lookup returns CDR1 MNHNY and CDR2 SVGAGI (reference sequence). The CDR3 consists of 15 residues. The V gene end was trimmed by 6 bases and the J gene end by 5 bases; junction bases not matched to a gene: 12. The DNA for the CDR3 is TGTGCCAGCAGGTATCCCGGACAGGCACCTTATGGCTACACCTTC. Protein sequence: CASRYPGQAPYGYTF.

The rearrangement joins TRBV12-3 or TRBV12-4 to TRBJ2-4, with TRBD2 matching over 9 bases. The CDR3 has 21 amino acids. V shed 5 bases, J shed 0 bases, and the junction held 20 bases outside the gene matches. This chain's CDR3 is CASSHLTPKAGGKTAKNIQYF. The CDR3 DNA reads as TGTGCCAGCAGTCACCTGACCCCGAAAGCGGGAGGAAAAACAGCCAAAAACATTCAGTACTTC.

This clonotype was seen at least ten times. V gene TRBV27 combines with J gene TRBJ2-5; TRBD1 might be the D (5 bases). The CDR3 spans 13 residues. Germline lookup yields CDR1 MNHEY and CDR2 SMNVEV (reference sequence). Deletions cut 0 bases from V and 6 bases from J, with 8 bases between. The CDR3 protein is CASSLSGAKTQYF. CDR3 nucleotides: TGTGCCAGCAGTTTATCAGGGGCAAAGACCCAGTACTTC.

This sequence joins TRBV18 and TRBJ1-1; D gene unclear. This CDR3 is built from 16 residues. V lost 3 bases and J 3 bases, leaving 17 bases between the germline ends. CDR1 is KGHSH and CDR2 is LQKENI in the germline V gene. The CDR3 spells CASSPSRASRDTEAFF. CDR3 in DNA: TGTGCCAGCTCACCTTCCCGGGCATCTAGGGACACTGAAGCTTTCTTT.

This clonotype was detected ten times or more. The gene calls are TRBV6-2 or TRBV6-3 and TRBJ2-7; D assignment may be TRBD1 or TRBD2 (5 bases each). Looked up from germline, CDR1 is MNHEY and CDR2 is SVGEGT. The CDR3 runs to 15 residues. Trimming stripped 2 bases from V and 4 bases from J, with 15 bases between. CDR3 amino acids: CASSYGDPTLYEQYV. The DNA for the CDR3 is TGTGCCAGCAGTTACGGGGACCCGACTCTTTACGAGCAGTACGTC.

This clonotype was seen ten or more times. CDR3 amino acids: CASSLDPFREPQHF. In DNA, the CDR3 is TGTGCCAGCAGCTTAGACCCATTCCGTGAACCCCAGCATTTT. This chain links TRBV7-2 with TRBJ1-5, with D uncertain. Between the trimmed V and J ends, which lost 1 base and 10 bases, there was a span of 14 bases. The V gene's germline CDR1 is SGHTA and CDR2 FQGNSA. CDR3 size: 14 residues.

This clonotype occurred many times. V is TRBV27 and J is TRBJ1-5; D gene ambiguous. Trimming took 0 bases from V and 4 from J, leaving 16 bases between them. From germline, CDR1 is MNHEY and CDR2 SMNVEV (reference sequence). The CDR3 runs to 17 residues. In nucleotides, the CDR3 is TGTGCCAGCAGTTTATCCTGGGCGGGGTATAGGAATCAGCCCCAGCATTTT. Its translation is CASSLSWAGYRNQPQHF.